Listed below are T cell receptor beta chains from one sample, sequenced in a study of T cell repertoires in cytomegalovirus infection. These TCRs are of unknown antigen specificity. A single record per CDR3 protein comes from TCRdb applying MiXCR to the reads. The sample holds approximately 1,000,000 distinct CDR3 sequences, approximately 30% seen once. Specimen: cultured CD8+ T cells from PBMCs, collected from culture after CMV antigen stimulation. The receptors were gathered from a human donor in good health (CMV status not recorded). Some clones in this sample may be carry-over from other donors' samples. Each CDR3 is given with its conserved first and last residue. Fields, in order: V gene, clone size, J gene, D gene, CDR3 DNA, CDR3 protein. The D gene is left open where the match is weak. A row's size may be missing; if present it is once, few, many or a size class.

TRBV7-9	few	TRBJ2-2	TRBD1	TGTGCCAGCAGCTCCGTACAGGGGTCGGCCGGGGAGCTGTTTTTT	CASSSVQGSAGELFF
TRBV10-2	few	TRBJ1-1	.	TGCGCCAGCAGTGAAGGCATCCACACTGAAGCTTTCTTT	CASSEGIHTEAFF
TRBV7-9	once	TRBJ1-2	TRBD1	TGTGCCAGCACCAGGGACAGGGGAGACGGCTACACCTTC	CASTRDRGDGYTF
TRBV7-8	many	TRBJ1-5	.	TGTGCCAGCAGCCACCGGGACAATCAGCCCCAGCATTTT	CASSHRDNQPQHF
TRBV6-1	few	TRBJ1-4	.	TGTGCCAGCACAGCCAGGGTGTCAACTAATGAAAAACTGTTTTTT	CASTARVSTNEKLFF
TRBV12-5	few	TRBJ2-5	.	TGTGCTAGTGGGCCAATGGGGCGAGAGACCCAGTACTTC	CASGPMGRETQYF
TRBV24-1	.	TRBJ2-1	.	TGTGCCACCAGTGGACGAGGTAGTACAAGTGAGCAGTTCTTC	CATSGRGSTSEQFF
TRBV27	.	TRBJ2-7	TRBD1	TGTGCCAGCAGCATGGTGGGGACAGGGGTTCTCGAGCAGTACTTC	CASSMVGTGVLEQYF
TRBV7-3	.	TRBJ1-1	.	TGTGCCAGCAGACCGCAACTGAACACTGAAGCTTTCTTT	CASRPQLNTEAFF
TRBV29-1	.	TRBJ2-2	.	TGCAGCGTTGCCCCTTCCGGAGGGCGAAACACCGGGGAGCTGTTTTTT	CSVAPSGGRNTGELFF
TRBV6-1	many	TRBJ1-5	.	TGTGCCAGCAGTTTACAGGTTAATCAGCCCCAGCATTTT	CASSLQVNQPQHF
TRBV7-8	many	TRBJ2-5	.	TGTGCCAGCAGATACGGTCTCAGGTACCAAGAGACCCAGTACTTC	CASRYGLRYQETQYF
TRBV20-1	.	TRBJ1-6	.	TGCAGTGCTAGCTCCGCTGCGGGTCTCTCCTATAATTCACCCCTCCACTTT	CSASSAAGLSYNSPLHF
TRBV4-1	.	TRBJ2-1	.	TGTGCCAGCAGCCAAGCCGGGGGGCGTTCCTACAATGAGCAGTTCTTC	CASSQAGGRSYNEQFF
TRBV20-1	.	TRBJ2-1	.	TGCAGTGCCGCCTTAAAGGGACTTTATGAGCAGTTCTTC	CSAALKGLYEQFF
TRBV12-5	.	TRBJ1-2	.	TGTGCTTGTGGTCCTTTACCGGGCCCCCCGACCGGCTATGGCTACACCTTC	CACGPLPGPPTGYGYTF
TRBV7-8	few	TRBJ1-1	.	TGTGCCAGCAGCACGCCGGACACTGAAGCTTTCTTT	CASSTPDTEAFF
TRBV7-6	many	TRBJ2-6	TRBD2	TGTGCCAGCAGCCTGCGGGGGGGCTCTGGGGCCAACGTCCTGACTTTC	CASSLRGGSGANVLTF